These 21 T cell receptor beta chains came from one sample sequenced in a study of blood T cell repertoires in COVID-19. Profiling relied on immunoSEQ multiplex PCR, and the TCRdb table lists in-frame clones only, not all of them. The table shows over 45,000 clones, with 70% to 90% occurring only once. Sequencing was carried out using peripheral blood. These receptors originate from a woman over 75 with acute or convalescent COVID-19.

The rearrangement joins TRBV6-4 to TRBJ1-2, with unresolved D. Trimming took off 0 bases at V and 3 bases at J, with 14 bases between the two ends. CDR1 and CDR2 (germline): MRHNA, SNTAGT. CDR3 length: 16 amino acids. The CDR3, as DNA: TGTGCCAGCAGTGACTCAGGGCTGCGGGGTCACTATGGCTACACCTTC. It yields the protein CASSDSGLRGHYGYTF.

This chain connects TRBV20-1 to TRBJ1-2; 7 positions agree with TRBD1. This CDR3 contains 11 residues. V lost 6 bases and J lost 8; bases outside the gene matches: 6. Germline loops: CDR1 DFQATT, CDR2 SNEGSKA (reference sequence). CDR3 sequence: CSAPTGNGYTF. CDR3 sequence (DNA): TGCAGTGCACCGACAGGGAACGGCTACACCTTC.

Here the CDR3 DNA reads TGCGCCAGCAGGCCCAGGGAAGACTATGGCTACACCTTC. As protein: CASRPREDYGYTF. V gene TRBV5-1 combines with J gene TRBJ1-2; tentative D call: TRBD1 (5 bases). From germline, CDR1 is SGHRS and CDR2 YFSETQ. Trimming removed 5 bases from V and 3 bases from J, with 11 bases in between. This CDR3 has 13 residues.

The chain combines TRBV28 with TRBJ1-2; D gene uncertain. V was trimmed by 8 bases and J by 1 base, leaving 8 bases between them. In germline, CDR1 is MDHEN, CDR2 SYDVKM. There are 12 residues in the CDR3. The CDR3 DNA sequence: TGTGCCAGCTATCAGAATAACTATGGCTACACCTTC. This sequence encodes CASYQNNYGYTF.

The CDR3 nucleotides read TGTGCCACCAGCACTCGGACTAGTCCCCTCCTAATCTACAATGAGCAGTTCTTC. It is translated as CATSTRTSPLLIYNEQFF. V and J are TRBV15 and TRBJ2-1; TRBD2 matches at 7 bases. This CDR3 contains 18 residues. V dropped 4 bases and J dropped 3; count of bases not matched to a gene: 15. Germline CDR1 reads LNHNV; CDR2 reads YYDKDF (reference sequence).

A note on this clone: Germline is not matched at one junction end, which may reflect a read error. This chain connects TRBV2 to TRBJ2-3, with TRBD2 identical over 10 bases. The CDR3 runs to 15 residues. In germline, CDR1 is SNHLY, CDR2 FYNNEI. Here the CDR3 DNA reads TGTGCCAGCAGGGAAGCGGGGGGGCAGGCAGATACGCAGTATTTT. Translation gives CASREAGGQADTQYF.

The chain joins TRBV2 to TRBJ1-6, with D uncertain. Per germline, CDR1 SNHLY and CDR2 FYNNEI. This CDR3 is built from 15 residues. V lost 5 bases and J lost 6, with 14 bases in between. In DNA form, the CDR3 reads TGTGCCAGCAGTCCCCAGGCAGACGGTAATTCACCCCTCCACTTT. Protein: CASSPQADGNSPLHF.

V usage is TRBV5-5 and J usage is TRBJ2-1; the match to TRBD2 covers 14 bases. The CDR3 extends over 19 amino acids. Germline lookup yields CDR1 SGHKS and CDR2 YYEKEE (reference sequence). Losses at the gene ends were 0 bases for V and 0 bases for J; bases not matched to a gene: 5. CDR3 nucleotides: TGTGCCAGCAGCTTGGTGGGGACTAGCGGGGGTAGCTCCTACAATGAGCAGTTCTTC. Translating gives CASSLVGTSGGSSYNEQFF.

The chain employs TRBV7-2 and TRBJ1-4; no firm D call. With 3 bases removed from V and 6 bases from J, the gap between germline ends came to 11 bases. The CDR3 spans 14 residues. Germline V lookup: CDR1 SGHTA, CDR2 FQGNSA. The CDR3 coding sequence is TGTGCCAGCAGCTTCCCCGGGAGTGATGAAAAACTGTTTTTT. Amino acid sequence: CASSFPGSDEKLFF. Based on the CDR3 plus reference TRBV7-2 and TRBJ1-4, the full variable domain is GAGVSQSPSNKVTEKGKDVELRCDPISGHTALYWYRQSLGQGLEFLIYFQGNSAPDKSGLPSDRFSAERTGGSVSTLTIQRTQQEDSAVYLCASSFPGSDEKLFFGSGTQLSVL.

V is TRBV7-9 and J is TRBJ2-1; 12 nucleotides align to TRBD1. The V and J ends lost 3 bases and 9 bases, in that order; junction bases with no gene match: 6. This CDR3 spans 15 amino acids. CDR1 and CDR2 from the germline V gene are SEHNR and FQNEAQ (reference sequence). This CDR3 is CASSFGTGGQVEQFF. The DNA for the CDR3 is TGTGCCAGCAGCTTTGGGACAGGGGGCCAGGTTGAGCAGTTCTTC. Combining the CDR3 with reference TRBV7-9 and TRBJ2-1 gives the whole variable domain DTGVSQNPRHKITKRGQNVTFRCDPISEHNRLYWYRQTLGQGPEFLTYFQNEAQLEKSRLLSDRFSAERPKGSFSTLEIQRTEQGDSAMYLCASSFGTGGQVEQFFGPGTRLTVL.

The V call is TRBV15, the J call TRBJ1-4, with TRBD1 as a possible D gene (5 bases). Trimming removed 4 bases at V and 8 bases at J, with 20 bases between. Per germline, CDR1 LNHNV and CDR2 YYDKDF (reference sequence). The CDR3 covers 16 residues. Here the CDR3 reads CATSTGGGRVSEKLFF. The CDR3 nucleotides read TGTGCCACCAGCACGGGGGGAGGGAGAGTCTCGGAAAAACTGTTTTTT.

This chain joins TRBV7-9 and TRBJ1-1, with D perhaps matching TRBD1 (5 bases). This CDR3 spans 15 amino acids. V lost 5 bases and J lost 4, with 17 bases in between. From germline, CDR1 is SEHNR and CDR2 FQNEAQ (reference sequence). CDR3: CASSISSRVGTEAFF. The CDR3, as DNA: TGTGCCAGCAGCATAAGTTCCAGGGTTGGCACTGAAGCTTTCTTT.

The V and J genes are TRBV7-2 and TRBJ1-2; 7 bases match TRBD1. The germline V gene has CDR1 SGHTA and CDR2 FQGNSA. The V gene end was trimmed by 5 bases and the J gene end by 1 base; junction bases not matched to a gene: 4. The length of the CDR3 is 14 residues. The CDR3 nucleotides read TGTGCCAGCAGCCCCGGGACAGTTAACTATGGCTACACCTTC. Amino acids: CASSPGTVNYGYTF.

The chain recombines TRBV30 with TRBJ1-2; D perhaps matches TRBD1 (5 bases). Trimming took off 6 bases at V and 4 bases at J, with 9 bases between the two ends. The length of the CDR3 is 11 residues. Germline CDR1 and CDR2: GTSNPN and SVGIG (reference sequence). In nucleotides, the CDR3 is TGTGCCTGTCTAGGGGCCTATGGCTACACCTTC. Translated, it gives CACLGAYGYTF.

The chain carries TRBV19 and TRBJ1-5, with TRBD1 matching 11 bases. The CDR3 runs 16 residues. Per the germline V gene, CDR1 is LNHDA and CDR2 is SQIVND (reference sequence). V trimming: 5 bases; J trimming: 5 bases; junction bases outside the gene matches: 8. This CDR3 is CASSPSDRGLDQPQHF. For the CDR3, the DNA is TGTGCCAGTAGTCCCTCGGACAGGGGGCTTGATCAGCCCCAGCATTTT.

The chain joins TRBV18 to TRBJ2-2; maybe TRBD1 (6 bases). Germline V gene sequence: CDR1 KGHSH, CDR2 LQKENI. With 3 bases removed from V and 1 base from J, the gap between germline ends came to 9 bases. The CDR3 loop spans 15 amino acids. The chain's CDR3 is CASSPPTGNTGELFF. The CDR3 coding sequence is TGTGCCAGCTCACCGCCGACAGGGAACACCGGGGAGCTGTTTTTT.

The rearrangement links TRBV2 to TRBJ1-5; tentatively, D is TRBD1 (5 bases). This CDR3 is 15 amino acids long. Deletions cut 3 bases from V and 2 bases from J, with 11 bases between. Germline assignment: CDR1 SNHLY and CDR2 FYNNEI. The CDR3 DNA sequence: TGTGCCAGCAGTGACAGGGCCCGGGGCAATCAGCCCCAGCATTTT. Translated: CASSDRARGNQPQHF.

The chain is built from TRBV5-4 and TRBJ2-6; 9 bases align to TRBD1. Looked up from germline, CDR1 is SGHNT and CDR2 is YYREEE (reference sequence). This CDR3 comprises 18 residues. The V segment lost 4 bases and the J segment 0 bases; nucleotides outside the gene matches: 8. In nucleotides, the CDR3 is TGTGCCAGCAGCCCCCGGGACAGGGCTTACTCTGGGGCCAACGTCCTGACTTTC. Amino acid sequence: CASSPRDRAYSGANVLTF.

The CDR3 region is CASSLTGGSNEKLFF. The CDR3 DNA sequence: TGCGCCAGCAGTTTAACAGGGGGCAGTAATGAAAAACTGTTTTTT. The rearrangement uses TRBV5-1 and TRBJ1-4, with 9 positions matching TRBD1. Germline V gene lookup returns CDR1 SGHRS and CDR2 YFSETQ. The trim removed 5 bases at V and 4 bases at J, leaving 6 bases unmatched. The CDR3 consists of 15 residues.

In DNA form, the CDR3 reads TGTGCCAGCAGCCCCGACCCGACATACAATGAGCAGTTCTTC. This encodes CASSPDPTYNEQFF. The V gene is TRBV7-3, the J gene TRBJ2-1; D is uncertain. V shed 5 bases and J shed 4 bases, with 12 bases lying between them. Per the germline V gene, CDR1 is SGHTA and CDR2 is FQGTGA. The CDR3 has 14 residues.

CDR3 in amino acids: CASSLGQGREAFF. CDR3 nucleotides: TGTGCCAGCAGCCTGGGACAGGGAAGGGAAGCTTTCTTT. The V gene is TRBV11-2, the J gene TRBJ1-1; TRBD1 agrees at 9 bases. The CDR3 contains 13 residues. Trimming removed 5 bases from V and 8 bases from J; junction bases left unmatched: 6. CDR1 SGHAT and CDR2 FQNNGV come from the germline V gene. Drawing the rest from reference TRBV11-2 and TRBJ1-1, the complete variable domain is EAGVAQSPRYKIIEKRQSVAFWCNPISGHATLYWYQQILGQGPKLLIQFQNNGVVDDSQLPKDRFSAERLKGVDSTLKIQPAKLEDSAVYLCASSLGQGREAFFGQGTRLTVV.